Listed below are T cell receptor beta chains from one sample, sequenced in a study of blood T cell repertoires in COVID-19. Repertoires were generated with immunoSEQ multiplex PCR, while TCRdb's copy carries only in-frame clones and drops some. Counted here are around 80,000 clones, roughly four fifths occurring once; the ten biggest clones make up less than 15%. The specimen sequenced was peripheral blood. Source of these receptors: a man of 80 years or more with acute or convalescent COVID-19. Both conserved end residues are part of each CDR3. Fields, in order: V gene, D gene, clone size, CDR3 length, J gene, CDR3 DNA, CDR3 protein. A D gene is named only where the DNA matches it firmly. Only some rows state a clone size, as once, few, many or a class for expanded clones.

V gene: TRBV28; D gene: -; clone size: -; CDR3 length: 16; J gene: TRBJ1-2; CDR3 DNA: TGTGCCAGCAATCCCCCTGGGGAGGGAGCTAACTATGGCTACACCTTC; CDR3 protein: CASNPPGEGANYGYTF
V gene: TRBV6-5; D gene: -; clone size: -; CDR3 length: 14; J gene: TRBJ1-3; CDR3 DNA: TGTGCCAGCAGTTACGGAGACTCTGGAAACACCATATATTTT; CDR3 protein: CASSYGDSGNTIYF
V gene: TRBV19; D gene: -; clone size: few; CDR3 length: 15; J gene: TRBJ2-7; CDR3 DNA: TGTGCCAGTAGTATTTCTGGAGTAGCTATCGCCGAGCAGTACTTC; CDR3 protein: CASSISGVAIAEQYF
V gene: TRBV11-2; D gene: -; clone size: -; CDR3 length: 11; J gene: TRBJ1-1; CDR3 DNA: TGTGCCAGCAGCCCAAAGAGTGGAGCTTTCTTT; CDR3 protein: CASSPKSGAFF
V gene: TRBV5-4; D gene: TRBD2; clone size: -; CDR3 length: 15; J gene: TRBJ2-7; CDR3 DNA: TGTGCCAGCAGCTCGGGAGGGGGGCGAGTTTACGAGCAGTACTTC; CDR3 protein: CASSSGGGRVYEQYF
V gene: TRBV3-1/TRBV3-2; D gene: -; clone size: -; CDR3 length: 12; J gene: TRBJ1-2; CDR3 DNA: TGTGCCAGCAGCCTTCGACAGTATGGCTACACCTTC; CDR3 protein: CASSLRQYGYTF
V gene: TRBV30; D gene: -; clone size: -; CDR3 length: 14; J gene: TRBJ1-5; CDR3 DNA: TGTGCCTGGAGCCCACCAGGGAGCAATCAGCCCCAGCATTTT; CDR3 protein: CAWSPPGSNQPQHF
V gene: TRBV10-3; D gene: TRBD1; clone size: -; CDR3 length: 16; J gene: TRBJ2-2; CDR3 DNA: TGTGCCATCAGTCCCCGGGACAGGGGTTTTATCGGGGAGCTGTTTTTT; CDR3 protein: CAISPRDRGFIGELFF
V gene: TRBV5-8; D gene: -; clone size: few; CDR3 length: 17; J gene: TRBJ1-6; CDR3 DNA: TGTGCCAGCAGCTTGGATTTTCGGGGGGGTGATAATTCACCCCTCCACTTT; CDR3 protein: CASSLDFRGGDNSPLHF
V gene: TRBV27; D gene: TRBD1; clone size: -; CDR3 length: 18; J gene: TRBJ2-3; CDR3 DNA: TGTGCCAGCAGTTCGGGACAGGGCTCGACCGGGCTCACAGATACGCAGTATTTT; CDR3 protein: CASSSGQGSTGLTDTQYF